Described below is a single TCR beta chain sequence and its context. The antigen is not known. The data were produced by immunoSEQ multiplex PCR, yet TCRdb's version contains in-frame clones alone and is incomplete. The sample yields roughly 1.5 million clones, nearly 99% seen once. This sample was included in a study of shared clonotypes between healthy human individuals. Study-level points and caveats: Among a handful of donors, about 5% of naive CD4 clonotypes were found in common. Inspection by rarefaction showed sorted-subset sequencing to be incomplete despite large depth. Generally, naive subsets (rather than memory subsets) showed larger estimated richness. It was the non-shared clonotypes that had lower generation probabilities than clonotypes shared by all four donors.

The germline V gene has CDR1 MNHEY and CDR2 SVGAGI. V dropped 3 bases and J dropped 4 bases, with 15 bases sitting between them. The CDR3 is made up of 16 amino acids. The V gene is TRBV6-5, the J gene TRBJ2-2; D gene ambiguous. This clonotype was sampled from a man under 40 in good health. The sample comprised naive CD4+ T cells sorted from blood. Subset of the sample: CD45RA+ positively selected. The CDR3 here is CASSYSKFMGTGELFF. Here the CDR3 DNA reads TGTGCCAGCAGTTATTCCAAATTTATGGGCACCGGGGAGCTGTTTTTT.